The present entry profiles one T cell receptor beta chain with its context. Its antigen is currently unknown. A read error may be the cause here, since a much bigger clone is one base away. Addition of a universal primer site occurred through template switching, and cDNA carried unique molecular identifiers. TCRdb processed the 5' RACE reads anew with MiXCR; each CDR3 protein has one entry. The table lists some 900,000 distinct CDR3 sequences, more than 9% of them singletons. The CDR3 consists of 13 residues. The V end lost 1 base, the J end lost 3 bases, and 5 bases lay between the germline ends. Germline loops: CDR1 SGHNT, CDR2 YYREEE (reference sequence). This entry belongs to a study of identical twins. Broader study findings: Insertions ran lower in abundant cord blood beta clonotypes, though not in memory repertoires. Out-of-frame beta chain sequences displayed weaker excess sharing between twins.

The data were also submitted as part of a second study, on yellow fever vaccine responses in identical twins. Per that paper: Vaccine-induced T cell responses in twins were reportedly observed to appear partly convergent, partly personalized.

This sequence joins TRBV5-4 and TRBJ1-5; no firm D call. This clonotype originated in a woman aged 18 to 35 in good health. Sequencing used PBMCs. This CDR3 is CASSLWDNQPQHF. CDR3 nucleotides: TGTGCCAGCAGCTTGTGGGACAATCAGCCCCAGCATTTT.